These T cell receptor beta chains were read from a single sample in a study of yellow fever vaccine responses in identical twins. Using its own MiXCR run on the RT-PCR reads, TCRdb lists one record per CDR3 protein. The sample comprises 15,000 to 20,000 distinct CDR3 sequences, approximately 80% of which are singletons, and 1.8% rests with the top ten. The sequenced sample was T cells from blood (PBMCs), unsorted or a sorted subset (not recorded which), obtained before or after yellow fever vaccination (not recorded which). The source of these receptors is a woman younger than 35 who received the yellow fever vaccine. Both conserved end residues are trimmed from each CDR3.

V,J,CDR3
TRBV12-3/TRBV12-4,TRBJ1-5,ASRKTGGDYSNQPQH
TRBV29-1,TRBJ2-7,SVAISYEQY
TRBV28,TRBJ2-7,ASAGTVYEQY
TRBV29-1,TRBJ2-3,SVPRFADTQY
TRBV29-1,TRBJ2-2,SVRDGTGELF
TRBV7-6,TRBJ2-2,ASSLVRANTGELF
TRBV29-1,TRBJ2-7,SVVAVGLAGVYEQY
TRBV11-2,TRBJ2-7,ASSLDSIASEQY
TRBV11-3,TRBJ1-1,ASSPTVMNTEAF
TRBV18,TRBJ1-5,ASRDRSNQPQH
TRBV2,TRBJ2-7,ASRDDSSYEQY
TRBV11-3,TRBJ2-7,ASSLGPTYEQY
TRBV5-1,TRBJ2-5,ASSSRQGAQETQY
TRBV4-1,TRBJ2-1,ASSHPGTSEEF
TRBV5-4,TRBJ2-1,ASSPDRDGEQF
TRBV2,TRBJ2-7,ASSRPGQAIYEQY
TRBV29-1,TRBJ2-3,SVEGEGKVRTDTQY
TRBV7-9,TRBJ2-7,ASSNRDGSYEQY
TRBV6-2/TRBV6-3,TRBJ2-2,ASSLGQGANTGELF
TRBV2,TRBJ2-7,ASSQEREQY
TRBV12-3/TRBV12-4,TRBJ1-6,ASSQTGRDSPLH
TRBV11-1,TRBJ2-2,ASSLQNTGELF
TRBV20-1,TRBJ2-1,SARLGRGYNEQF
TRBV29-1,TRBJ2-7,SAGTETYEQY
TRBV11-3,TRBJ2-1,ASSFFNEQF